This T cell receptor beta chain was profiled in a study of cytomegalovirus exposure and HLA in healthy donors. In the study overall: Earlier work reported 117 million unique TCR beta sequences from about 179 million T cells.

The PCR employed 60 Vbeta primers together with 13 Jbeta primers. The table came from immunoSEQ multiplex PCR; TCRdb's copy has only in-frame clones and leaves some out. Here the sample spans about 140,000 clones, approximately 70% being singletons. Whole-study results and caveats: Earlier results showed most TCR beta V segments being productive about 87% or about 30% of the time.

On this clone: Its antigen is undetermined.

The germline CDR1 and CDR2 sequences are SQVTM and ANQGSEA. J gave up 8 bases and V 3 bases, and 4 bases lay outside the gene matches. There are 12 residues in the CDR3. The TCR comes from a woman aged 30 to 39 in good health and CMV-seronegative. J is TRBJ2-1 and V is TRBV29-1; 7 nucleotides agree with TRBD2. Sequencing used PBMCs. In DNA, the CDR3 is TGCAGCGTTGATGGCCGGGGGGATGAGCAGTTCTTC. This gives the protein CSVDGRGDEQFF.